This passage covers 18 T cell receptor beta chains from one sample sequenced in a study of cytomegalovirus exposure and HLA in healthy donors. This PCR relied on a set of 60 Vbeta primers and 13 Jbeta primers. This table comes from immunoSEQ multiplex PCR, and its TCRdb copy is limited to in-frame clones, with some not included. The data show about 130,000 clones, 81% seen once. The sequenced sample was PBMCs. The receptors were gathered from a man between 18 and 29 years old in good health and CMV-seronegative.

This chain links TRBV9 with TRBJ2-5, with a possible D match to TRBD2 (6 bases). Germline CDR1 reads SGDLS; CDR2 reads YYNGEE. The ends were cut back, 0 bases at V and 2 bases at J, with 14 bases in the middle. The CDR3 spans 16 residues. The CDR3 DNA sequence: TGTGCCAGCAGCGTAGTCGTCGGGGCGGGACAAGAGACCCAGTACTTC. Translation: CASSVVVGAGQETQYF.

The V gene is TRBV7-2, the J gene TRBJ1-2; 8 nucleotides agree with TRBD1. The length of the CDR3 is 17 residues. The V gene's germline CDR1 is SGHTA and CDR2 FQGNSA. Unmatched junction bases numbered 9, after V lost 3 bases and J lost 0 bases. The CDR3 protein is CASSFYRETGANYGYTF. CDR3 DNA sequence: TGTGCCAGCAGCTTCTACCGAGAGACAGGGGCTAACTATGGCTACACCTTC. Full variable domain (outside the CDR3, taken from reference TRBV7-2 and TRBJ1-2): GAGVSQSPSNKVTEKGKDVELRCDPISGHTALYWYRQSLGQGLEFLIYFQGNSAPDKSGLPSDRFSAERTGGSVSTLTIQRTQQEDSAVYLCASSFYRETGANYGYTFGSGTRLTVV.

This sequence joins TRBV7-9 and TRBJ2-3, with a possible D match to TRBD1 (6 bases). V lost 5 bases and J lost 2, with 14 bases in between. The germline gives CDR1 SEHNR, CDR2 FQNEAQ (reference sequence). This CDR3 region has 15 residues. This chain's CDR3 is CASSDRDKITDTQYF. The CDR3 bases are TGTGCCAGCAGCGACCGGGACAAAATCACAGATACGCAGTATTTT.

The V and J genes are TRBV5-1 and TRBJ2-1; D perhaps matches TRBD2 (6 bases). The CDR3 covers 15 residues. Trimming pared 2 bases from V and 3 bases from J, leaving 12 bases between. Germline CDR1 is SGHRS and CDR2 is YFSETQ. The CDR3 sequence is CASSFPGGDYNEQFF. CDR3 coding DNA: TGCGCCAGCAGCTTCCCCGGGGGAGACTACAATGAGCAGTTCTTC.

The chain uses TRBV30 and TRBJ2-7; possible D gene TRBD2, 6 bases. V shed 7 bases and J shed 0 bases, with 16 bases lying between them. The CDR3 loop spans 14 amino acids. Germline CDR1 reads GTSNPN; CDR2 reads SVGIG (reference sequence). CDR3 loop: CASTTWRGSYEQYF. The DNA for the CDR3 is TGTGCCTCGACAACTTGGCGGGGCTCCTACGAGCAGTACTTC.

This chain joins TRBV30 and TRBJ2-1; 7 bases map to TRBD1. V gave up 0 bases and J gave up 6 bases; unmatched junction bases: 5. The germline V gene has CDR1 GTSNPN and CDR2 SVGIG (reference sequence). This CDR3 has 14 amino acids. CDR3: CAWSVRSGGNEQFF. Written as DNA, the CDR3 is TGTGCCTGGAGTGTACGATCAGGGGGCAATGAGCAGTTCTTC. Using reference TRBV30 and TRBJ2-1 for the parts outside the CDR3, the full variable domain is SQTIHQWPATLVQPVGSPLSLECTVEGTSNPNLYWYRQAAGRGLQLLFYSVGIGQISSEVPQNLSASRPQDRQFILSSKKLLLSDSGFYLCAWSVRSGGNEQFFGPGTRLTVL.

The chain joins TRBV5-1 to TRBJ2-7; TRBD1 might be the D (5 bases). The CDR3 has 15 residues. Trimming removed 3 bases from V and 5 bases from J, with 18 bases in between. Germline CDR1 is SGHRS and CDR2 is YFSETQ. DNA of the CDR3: TGCGCCAGCAGCTACGGCCAGGGTAGTAGAAACGAGCAGTACTTC. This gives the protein CASSYGQGSRNEQYF.

CDR3 nucleotides: TGTGCCAGCTCACTTCTTTTCGGGTCTGAGAACACTGAAGCTTTCTTT. It yields the protein CASSLLFGSENTEAFF. The chain links TRBV18 to TRBJ1-1, with no clear D. There are 16 residues in the CDR3. CDR1 is KGHSH, CDR2 LQKENI, per germline. V dropped 4 bases and J dropped 1 base, with 16 bases sitting between them.

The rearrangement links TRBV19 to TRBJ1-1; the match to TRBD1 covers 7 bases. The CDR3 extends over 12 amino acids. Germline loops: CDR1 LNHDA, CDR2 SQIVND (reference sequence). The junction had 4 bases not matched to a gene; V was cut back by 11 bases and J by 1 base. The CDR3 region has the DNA TGTGCCGCGAGGGACAGGAACACTGAAGCTTTCTTT. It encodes CAARDRNTEAFF.

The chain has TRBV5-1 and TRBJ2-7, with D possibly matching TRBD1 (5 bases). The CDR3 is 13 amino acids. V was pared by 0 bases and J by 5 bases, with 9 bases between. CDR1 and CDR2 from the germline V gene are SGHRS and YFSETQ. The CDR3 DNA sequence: TGCGCCAGCAGCTTGGAAGGGGTTAACGAGCAGTACTTC. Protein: CASSLEGVNEQYF.

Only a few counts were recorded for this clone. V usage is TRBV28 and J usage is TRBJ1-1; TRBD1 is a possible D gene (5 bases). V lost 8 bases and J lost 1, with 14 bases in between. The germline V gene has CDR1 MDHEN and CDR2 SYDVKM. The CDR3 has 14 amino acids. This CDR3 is CASDSVGGNTEAFF. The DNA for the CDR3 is TGTGCCAGCGACTCGGTGGGGGGGAACACTGAAGCTTTCTTT.

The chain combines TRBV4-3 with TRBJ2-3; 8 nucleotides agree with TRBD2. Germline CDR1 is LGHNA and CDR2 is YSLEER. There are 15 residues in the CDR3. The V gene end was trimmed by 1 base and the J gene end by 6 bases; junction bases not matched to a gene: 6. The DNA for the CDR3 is TGCGCCAGCAGCCAAGCCCCCGGGAGGGCGGATACGCAGTATTTT. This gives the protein CASSQAPGRADTQYF.

This chain's CDR3 is CASSSTGVGADTQYF. The DNA for the CDR3 is TGTGCCAGCAGTTCTACCGGGGTAGGAGCGGATACGCAGTATTTT. The rearrangement uses TRBV7-2 and TRBJ2-3; TRBD2 is a possible D gene (5 bases). There are 15 residues in the CDR3. CDR1 is SGHTA, CDR2 FQGNSA, per germline. Deletions cut 6 bases from V and 6 bases from J, with 19 bases between.

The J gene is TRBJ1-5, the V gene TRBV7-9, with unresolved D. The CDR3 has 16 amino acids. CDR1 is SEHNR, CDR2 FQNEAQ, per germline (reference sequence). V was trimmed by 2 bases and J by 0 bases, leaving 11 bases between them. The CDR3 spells CASSLYTGFSNQPQHF. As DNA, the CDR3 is TGTGCCAGCAGCTTATACACGGGGTTTAGCAATCAGCCCCAGCATTTT.

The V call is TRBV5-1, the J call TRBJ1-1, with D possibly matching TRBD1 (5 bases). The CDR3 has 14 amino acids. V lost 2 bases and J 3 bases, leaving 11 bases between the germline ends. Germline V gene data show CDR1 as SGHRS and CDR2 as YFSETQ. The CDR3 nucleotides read TGCGCCAGCAGCTTCGTGGGGGAGGACACTGAAGCTTTCTTT. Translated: CASSFVGEDTEAFF.

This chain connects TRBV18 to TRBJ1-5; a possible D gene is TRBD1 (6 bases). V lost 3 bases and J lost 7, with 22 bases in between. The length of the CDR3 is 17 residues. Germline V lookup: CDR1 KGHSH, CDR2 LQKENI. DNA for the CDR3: TGTGCCAGCTCACCTACCCTGGACAGAGGGGGTAGGCAGCCCCAGCATTTT. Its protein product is CASSPTLDRGGRQPQHF.

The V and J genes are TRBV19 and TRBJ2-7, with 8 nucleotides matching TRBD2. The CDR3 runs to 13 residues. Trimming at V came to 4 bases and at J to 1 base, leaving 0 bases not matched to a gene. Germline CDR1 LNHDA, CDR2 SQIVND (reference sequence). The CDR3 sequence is CASSSGGSYEQYF. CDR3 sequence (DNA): TGTGCCAGTAGTAGCGGGGGGTCCTACGAGCAGTACTTC.

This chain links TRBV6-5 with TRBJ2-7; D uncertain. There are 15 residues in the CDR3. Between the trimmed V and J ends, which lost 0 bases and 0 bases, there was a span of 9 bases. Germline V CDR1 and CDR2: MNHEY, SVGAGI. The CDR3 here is CASSYSGPHSYEQYF. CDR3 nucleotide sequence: TGTGCCAGCAGTTACTCTGGCCCGCACTCCTACGAGCAGTACTTC.